This T cell receptor (beta chain) derives from a study of T cell repertoires in cytomegalovirus infection (dated by TCRdb to between 2018 and 2021). A note on the overall study: The peptide stimulations were aimed at well-studied HLA-B-restricted epitopes as well as recently identified HLA-C-restricted CMV epitopes, whose presentation resists viral immunomodulation. Donor HLA type was relevant to the analysis, as public TCR beta signatures indicated carriage of CMV infection together with the matching HLA type. Overall study results and their limits: In both this cohort and an independent cohort of several hundred donors, the cumulative frequency of public TCR beta family members distinguished carriers of CMV infection plus the relevant HLA type. The ex vivo response was dominated by HLA-C-restricted CMV-specific TCR beta clonotypes, which also provided the single most frequent clonotype in two of eight donors.

To note about this clonotype: Its antigen remains unidentified. Base qualities are not provided; no much larger clone lies one nucleotide away.

CDR1 and CDR2, looked up from the germline V gene (reference sequence), are LNHDA and SQIVND. V is reduced by 3 bases and J by 1 base, leaving a spacing of 8 bases between them. There are 14 amino acids in the CDR3, from cysteine to phenylalanine inclusive. Only the CDR3 part of the read is kept: 42 bases, read in frame from the first base. The treatment or condition label of this sample denotes: in vitro stimulation with specific CMV peptide epitopes to enrich CMV-specific T cells. The reads were generated on an Illumina HiSeq 1500. The raw public data were reprocessed by TCRdb itself: fastp quality trimming at Q25, MiXCR clonotype calling, in-frame beta chains only. Rows are combined by CDR3 protein, so each entry shows the most common genes and DNA. The sample table lists about 69,000 distinct CDR3 sequences, about 30% of them with a count of one. The top ten hold 45% to 65% of the sample.

The sequencing used CD8+ T cells from cultured PBMCs, collected from culture after CMV antigen stimulation. The sequence came from a human donor in good health (CMV status not recorded). Some clones in this sample may be carry-over from other donors' samples. The V and J genes are TRBV19 and TRBJ2-3; a tentative D match to TRBD1 spans 6 bases. The base sequence is TGTGCCAGTAGTATGGGGGCCGGCACAGATACGCAGTATTTT. This encodes CASSMGAGTDTQYF.